This T cell receptor beta chain was captured in a study of T cells in Graves' hyperthyroidism and ophthalmopathy. RNA transcripts yielded amplified TCR beta CDR3 regions. First-round RT-PCR with HTBI primers amplified the TCR CDR3 region. TCRdb ran MiXCR on the multiplex PCR reads and lists one entry per CDR3 protein. The profile shows 530,000 or so distinct CDR3 sequences, about 45% of them singletons. When ophthalmopathy did not progress within 18 months, Graves' hyperthyroidism was considered stable. The patients, who ranged from 18 to 65 in age, presented with newly diagnosed hyperthyroidism lasting under 2 months. Exclusion of patients followed from uncontrolled infection, other autoimmune disease, pregnancy or lactation. The CDR3 consists of 14 residues. Trimming took 6 bases from V and 3 from J; bases not matched to a gene: 3. Germline CDR1 DFQATT, CDR2 SNEGSKA (reference sequence). Whole-study findings and limits: Most expanded thyroid clonotypes above 0.001 recurred in blood.

This clonotype was seen a handful of times. Its target is unknown. The chain couples TRBV20-1 to TRBJ2-1, with 12 positions matching TRBD2. Sequencing was carried out using peripheral blood or thyroid tissue (not recorded which). The sequence was obtained from a woman between 18 and 29 years old with Graves' hyperthyroidism. CDR3 sequence: CSAKTSGSYNEQFF. The CDR3 region has the DNA TGCAGTGCGAAGACTAGCGGGAGCTACAATGAGCAGTTCTTC.